Sequencing of this T cell receptor beta chain was carried out in a study of shared clonotypes between healthy human individuals. It was across several immunoSEQ plates that each subset's genomic DNA was evenly split. The method was immunoSEQ multiplex PCR; TCRdb's version includes in-frame clones alone and lacks a portion of them. This sample has hundreds of thousands of clones; roughly 73% occur once, and the top ten carry around 2%. The CDR3 totals 14 residues. Trimming cost V 4 bases and J 3 bases; bases outside gene matches: 4. The germline V gene encodes CDR1 SGHRS and CDR2 YFSETQ. This sequence was found in a woman aged 25 to 39 in good health. This chain links TRBV5-1 with TRBJ2-1; 7 bases agree with TRBD2. The sample comprised memory CD4+ T cells sorted from blood. Subset given: CD45RA-negative fraction. For the CDR3, the DNA is TGCGCCAGCAGCCCAGGGACTAACTACAATGAGCAGTTCTTC. Protein sequence: CASSPGTNYNEQFF.